Each of the 8 T cell receptor beta chains below was sequenced from the same sample in a study of cytomegalovirus exposure and HLA in healthy donors. The protocol was immunoSEQ multiplex PCR, while the TCRdb copy is restricted to in-frame clones and leaves out a portion. The table includes about 150,000 clones, almost 85% detected once. Source material: PBMCs. These TCRs come from a man aged 25-45 years in good health and CMV-seropositive.

The J gene is TRBJ1-1, the V gene TRBV2; 9 positions match TRBD1. This CDR3 has 13 amino acids. With 3 bases clipped from V and 10 bases from J, the junction kept 6 bases outside the gene matches. Germline CDR1 SNHLY, CDR2 FYNNEI. DNA of the CDR3: TGTGCCAGCAGTGATCGACAGGGGGGTTCAGCTTTCTTT. Translation gives CASSDRQGGSAFF.

The V gene is TRBV28, the J gene TRBJ1-5; D is uncertain. The CDR3 length is 14 residues. V lost 2 bases to trimming and J lost 5 bases, with 10 bases between them. From germline, CDR1 is MDHEN and CDR2 SYDVKM. The CDR3: CASSLLRRDQPQHF. The CDR3 DNA is TGTGCCAGCAGTTTACTCAGGCGGGATCAGCCCCAGCATTTT.

CDR3 in DNA: TGTGCCAGCAGCTCCACGACAGGGGCGGGGACCGGGGAGCTGTTTTTT. Amino acid sequence: CASSSTTGAGTGELFF. The chain links TRBV7-9 to TRBJ2-2; TRBD1 aligns across 8 bases. The CDR3 has 16 residues. Unmatched junction bases numbered 9, after V lost 4 bases and J lost 5 bases. CDR1 and CDR2 (germline): SEHNR, FQNEAQ (reference sequence).

J is TRBJ2-2 and V is TRBV7-3, with D possibly being TRBD2 (7 bases). Trimming took 5 bases from V and 6 from J, leaving 16 bases between them. This CDR3 has 15 residues. CDR1 and CDR2 (germline): SGHTA, FQGTGA. The CDR3 DNA reads as TGTGCCAGCAGCGGAGGGGGGGTTTCGGCCGGGGAGCTGTTTTTT. Amino acids: CASSGGGVSAGELFF.

This chain links TRBV9 with TRBJ1-6; 7 bases are shared with TRBD1. The CDR3 has 14 residues. Germline CDR1 is SGDLS and CDR2 is YYNGEE. The junction had 2 bases not matched to a gene; V was cut back by 0 bases and J by 8 bases. The CDR3 nucleotides are TGTGCCAGCAGCGTAGCAGGGGGAGATTCACCCCTCCACTTT. Amino acid sequence: CASSVAGGDSPLHF. Full variable domain (rest looked up from reference TRBV9 and TRBJ1-6): DSGVTQTPKHLITATGQRVTLRCSPRSGDLSVYWYQQSLDQGLQFLIQYYNGEERAKGNILERFSAQQFPDLHSELNLSSLELGDSALYFCASSVAGGDSPLHFGNGTRLTVT.

The V call is TRBV7-2, the J call TRBJ2-3, with D possibly being TRBD2 (6 bases). Germline V gene lookup returns CDR1 SGHTA and CDR2 FQGNSA. This CDR3 region has 13 residues. V shed 4 bases and J shed 3 bases, with 8 bases lying between them. As DNA, the CDR3 is TGTGCCAGCAGCTCGGGGGAGACAGATACGCAGTATTTT. Residues: CASSSGETDTQYF.

This chain connects TRBV19 to TRBJ1-2; 9 bases match TRBD1. The J segment lost 4 bases and the V segment lost 7 bases, leaving 7 bases of the junction unmatched. The CDR3 extends over 14 amino acids. Germline V lookup: CDR1 LNHDA, CDR2 SQIVND (reference sequence). In DNA form, the CDR3 reads TGTGCCAGTACTAGACAGGGGGAGGTCTATGGCTACACCTTC. Translating it yields CASTRQGEVYGYTF.

This chain links TRBV5-1 with TRBJ1-4, with 8 bases lining up with TRBD1. CDR3 length: 14 amino acids. Trimming at V came to 4 bases and at J to 7 bases, leaving 6 bases not matched to a gene. In germline, CDR1 is SGHRS, CDR2 YFSETQ. CDR3 bases: TGCGCCAGCAGCACACAGGGGGGGAGTGAAAAACTGTTTTTT. Its protein is CASSTQGGSEKLFF.